The sequence of this T cell receptor beta chain was determined in a study of T-cell memory formation after mild COVID-19 (dated by TCRdb to the early 2020s). Study-level background: Most TCR sequence clusters were specific to one of the two donors. Longitudinal TCRalpha and TCRbeta repertoire sequencing tracked T-cell clones expanding and contracting after mild COVID-19 in a couple of donors. Two young, previously healthy adult volunteers, one female and one male, were included in the cohort.

These reads were obtained on an Illumina NovaSeq 6000. Using 5'RACE with constant-segment primers, TCRalpha and TCRbeta cDNA libraries were constructed, with sample barcodes and unique molecular identifiers added in the process. Trizol reagent was used to extract RNA from every sample. Amplification of the libraries took two PCR steps, and the second step added a second sample barcode plus Illumina TruSeq adapters. Libraries were sequenced on an Illumina NovaSeq with 2 x 150 bp paired-end reads. The study's processing was this. The reads were demultiplexed and collapsed into UMI-guided consensus sequences using migec v1.2.7. With mixcr v2.1.11, UMI consensuses were aligned to TRA and TRB V and J templates and assembled into clonotypes. Clonotypes were classified as expanded or contracted when called significant by both edgeR and NoisET, with noise models trained on biological replicates. edgeR calls used a false discovery rate-adjusted p below 0.01 and a log2 fold-change threshold of 1. PCA with hierarchical clustering of max-normalized trajectories of the 1000 most abundant clonotypes was used as exploratory dynamics analysis. Separately sequenced CD4+ and CD8+ repertoires were used to assign a CD4 or CD8 phenotype to each responding clone. TCRdb reran the public reads through fastp at Q25 and MiXCR, keeping productive beta chains. One record per CDR3 amino acid sequence lists the most common genes and DNA. These V and J calls derive from TCRdb rather than the authors' analysis. In all, the sample holds roughly 51,000 distinct CDR3 sequences, and approximately 8% of those were seen once. The ten largest make up about 1.5% of the sample.

This clonotype was seen many times. No antigen is known for it. No much larger clone is present one base from it, and per-base qualities are unavailable. Ficoll-Paque density gradient centrifugation was used to isolate PBMCs. What the authors observed across the whole study: Clones that contracted from day 15 to 85 showed balanced CD4/CD8 phenotypes, whereas a second wave of clones that expanded from day 15 to 37 leaned towards CD4+. Contracting CD4+ clones appeared mostly in the CM and EM memory subsets, whereas CD8+ clones were enriched in EMRA. The study included only two mild cases, and larger cohorts that include severe cases with pre-infection samples were judged to be necessary. Whether the second-wave clones peaking on day 37 were SARS-CoV-2 specific was not confirmed. The detection of some responding clones in pre-infection memory suggests that pre-existing cross-reactive memory T cells joined the SARS-CoV-2 response.

Sequenced: PBMCs or a T cell subset sorted from them (not recorded which). The TCR originated in a man between 18 and 29 years old who had mild COVID-19 (a few samples of this study predate the infection). The sample titles of this study are shuffled in the database, so cell type and time point are left out; the donor was told from shared clones.

The DNA is as follows: TGCGCCAGCAGCCTCGCGGGCAAGAGTAACTACGAGCAGTACTTC. Translation gives CASSLAGKSNYEQYF. The sequence links TRBV4-1 to TRBJ2-7; TRBD2 is a possible D gene, resting on 5 matching bases. Per the germline V gene, MGHRA is the CDR1 and YSYEKL is the CDR2. V loses 4 bases, J loses 3 bases, and the germline ends lie 16 bases apart. The CDR3 covers 15 residues, taking in both the cysteine and the phenylalanine. This entry keeps only the CDR3 DNA: 45 bases, framed from base 1.